This T cell receptor (beta chain) appears in the sequencing data of a study of cytomegalovirus exposure and HLA in healthy donors. Broader study findings: Later on, analysis showed that most CMV-associated TCR beta chains appeared to be HLA-restricted.

Remarks on this clone: What it binds is not known.

Amplification used 60 Vbeta primers and 13 Jbeta primers. Sequenced by immunoSEQ multiplex PCR; TCRdb stores in-frame clones only, minus some. The top ten clones hold around 6.7% of a sample with approximately 150,000 clones, roughly 80% of them seen once. The CDR3 spans 13 residues. Germline CDR1 is MNHEY and CDR2 is SVGAGI. J was trimmed by 10 bases and V by 2 bases; bases with no gene match: 2. This rearrangement joins TRBV6-5 to TRBJ1-6, with 7 bases aligning to TRBD1. The source is a woman in her 30s in good health and CMV-seropositive. Sequencing was carried out using PBMCs. The CDR3: CASSYDRVSPLHF. The CDR3 nucleotides read TGTGCCAGCAGTTACGACAGGGTGTCACCCCTCCACTTT.